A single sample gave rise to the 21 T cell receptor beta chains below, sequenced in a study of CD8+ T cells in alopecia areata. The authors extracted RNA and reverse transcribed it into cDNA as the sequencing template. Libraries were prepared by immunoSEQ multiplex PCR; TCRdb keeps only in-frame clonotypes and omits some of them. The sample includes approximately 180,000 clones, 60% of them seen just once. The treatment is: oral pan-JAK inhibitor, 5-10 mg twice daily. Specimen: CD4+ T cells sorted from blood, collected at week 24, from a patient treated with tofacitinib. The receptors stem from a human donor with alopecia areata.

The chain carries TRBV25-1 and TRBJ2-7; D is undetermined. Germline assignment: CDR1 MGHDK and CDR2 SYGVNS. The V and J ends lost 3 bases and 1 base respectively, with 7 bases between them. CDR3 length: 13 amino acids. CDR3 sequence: CASSESVSYEQYF. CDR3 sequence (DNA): TGTGCCAGCAGTGAGTCTGTTTCCTACGAGCAGTACTTC.

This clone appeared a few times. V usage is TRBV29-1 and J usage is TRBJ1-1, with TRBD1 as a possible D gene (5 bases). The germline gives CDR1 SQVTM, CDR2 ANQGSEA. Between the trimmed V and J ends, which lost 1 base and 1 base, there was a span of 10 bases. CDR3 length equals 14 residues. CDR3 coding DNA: TGCAGCGTTGAAGGACAGCGACAGAACACTGAAGCTTTCTTT. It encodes CSVEGQRQNTEAFF.

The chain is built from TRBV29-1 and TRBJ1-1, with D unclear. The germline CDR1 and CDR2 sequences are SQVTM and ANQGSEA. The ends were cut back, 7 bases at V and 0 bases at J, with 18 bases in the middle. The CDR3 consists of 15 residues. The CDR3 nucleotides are TGCAGCGGCTTTGTCTCCCGGCAGATGAACACTGAAGCTTTCTTT. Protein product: CSGFVSRQMNTEAFF. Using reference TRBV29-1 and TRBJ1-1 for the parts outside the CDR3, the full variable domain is SAVISQKPSRDICQRGTSLTIQCQVDSQVTMMFWYRQQPGQSLTLIATANQGSEATYESGFVIDKFPISRPNLTFSTLTVSNMSPEDSSIYLCSGFVSRQMNTEAFFGQGTRLTVV.

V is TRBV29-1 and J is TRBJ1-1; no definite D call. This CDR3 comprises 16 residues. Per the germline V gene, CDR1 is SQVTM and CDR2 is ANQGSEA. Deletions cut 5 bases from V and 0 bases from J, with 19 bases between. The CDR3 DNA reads TGCAGCGTTTCTGGGGTGGCGATCGAGATGAACACTGAAGCTTTCTTT. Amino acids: CSVSGVAIEMNTEAFF.

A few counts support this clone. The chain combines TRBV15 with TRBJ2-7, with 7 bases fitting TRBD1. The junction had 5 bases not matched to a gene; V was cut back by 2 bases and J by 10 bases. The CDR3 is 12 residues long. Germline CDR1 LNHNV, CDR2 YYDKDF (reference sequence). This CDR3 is CATSRPTGNQYF. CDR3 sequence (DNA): TGTGCCACCAGCAGACCGACAGGGAATCAGTACTTC. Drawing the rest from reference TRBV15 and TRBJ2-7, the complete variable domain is DAMVIQNPRYQVTQFGKPVTLSCSQTLNHNVMYWYQQKSSQAPKLLFHYYDKDFNNEADTPDNFQSRRPNTSFCFLDIRSPGLGDTAMYLCATSRPTGNQYFGPGTRLTVT.

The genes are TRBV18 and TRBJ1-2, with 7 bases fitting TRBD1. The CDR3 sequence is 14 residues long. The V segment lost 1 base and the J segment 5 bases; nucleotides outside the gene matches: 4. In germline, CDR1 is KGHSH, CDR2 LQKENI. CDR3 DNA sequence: TGTGCCAGCTCACCACGAGGGGGCCCATATGGCTACACCTTC. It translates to CASSPRGGPYGYTF.

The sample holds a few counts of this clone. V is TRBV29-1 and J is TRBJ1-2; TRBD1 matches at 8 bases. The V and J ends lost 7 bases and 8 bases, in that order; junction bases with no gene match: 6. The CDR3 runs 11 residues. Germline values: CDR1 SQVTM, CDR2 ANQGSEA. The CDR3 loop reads CSGGQGGGYTF. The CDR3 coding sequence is TGCAGCGGTGGACAGGGTGGCGGCTACACCTTC.

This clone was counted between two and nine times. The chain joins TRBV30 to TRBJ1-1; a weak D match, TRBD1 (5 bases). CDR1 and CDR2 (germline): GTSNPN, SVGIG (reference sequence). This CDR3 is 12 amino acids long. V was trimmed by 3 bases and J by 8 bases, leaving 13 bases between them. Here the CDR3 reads CAWSPGPPEAFF. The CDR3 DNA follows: TGTGCCTGGAGCCCGGGACCGCCGGAAGCTTTCTTT.

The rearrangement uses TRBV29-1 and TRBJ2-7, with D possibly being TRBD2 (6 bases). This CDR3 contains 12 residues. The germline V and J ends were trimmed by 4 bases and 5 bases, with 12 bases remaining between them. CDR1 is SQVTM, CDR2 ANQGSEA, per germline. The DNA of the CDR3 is TGCAGCGTTGCGGAGGGTATTAACGAGCAGTACTTC. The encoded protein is CSVAEGINEQYF.

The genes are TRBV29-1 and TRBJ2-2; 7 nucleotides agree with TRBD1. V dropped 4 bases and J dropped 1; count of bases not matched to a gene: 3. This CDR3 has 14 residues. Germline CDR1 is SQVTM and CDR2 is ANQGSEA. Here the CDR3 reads CSVAGTVNTGELFF. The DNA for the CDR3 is TGCAGCGTTGCTGGGACAGTGAACACCGGGGAGCTGTTTTTT.

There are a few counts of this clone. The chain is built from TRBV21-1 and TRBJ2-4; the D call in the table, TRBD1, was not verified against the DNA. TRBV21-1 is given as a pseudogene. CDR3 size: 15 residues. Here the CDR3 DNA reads TGTGCCAGAAGGACACAAGAGGTAGCCAAAAACATTCAGTACTTC. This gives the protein CARRTQEVAKNIQYF.

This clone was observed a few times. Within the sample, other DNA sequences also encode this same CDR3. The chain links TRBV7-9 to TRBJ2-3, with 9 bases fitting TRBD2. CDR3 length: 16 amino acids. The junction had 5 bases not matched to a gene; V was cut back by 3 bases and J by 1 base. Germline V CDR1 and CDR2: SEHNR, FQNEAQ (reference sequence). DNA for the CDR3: TGTGCCAGCAGCTTGTGGGCTAGCGGGGGCACAGATACGCAGTATTTT. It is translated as CASSLWASGGTDTQYF.

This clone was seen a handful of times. This CDR3 is CASSQETGAGTNEKLFF. The CDR3 DNA sequence: TGCGCCAGCAGCCAAGAGACAGGGGCCGGGACTAATGAAAAACTGTTTTTT. The gene calls are TRBV4-1 and TRBJ1-4, with TRBD1 matching over 8 bases. CDR1 and CDR2 from the germline V gene are MGHRA and YSYEKL. With V trimmed by 0 bases and J by 2 bases, 5 bases remained unmatched. The CDR3 length is 17 residues.

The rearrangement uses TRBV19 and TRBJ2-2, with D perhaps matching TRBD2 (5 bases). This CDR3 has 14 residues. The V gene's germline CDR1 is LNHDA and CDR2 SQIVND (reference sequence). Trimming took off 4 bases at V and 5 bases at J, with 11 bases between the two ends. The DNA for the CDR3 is TGTGCCAGTAGTAAGAGGGCGCGGACCGGGGAGCTGTTTTTT. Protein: CASSKRARTGELFF.

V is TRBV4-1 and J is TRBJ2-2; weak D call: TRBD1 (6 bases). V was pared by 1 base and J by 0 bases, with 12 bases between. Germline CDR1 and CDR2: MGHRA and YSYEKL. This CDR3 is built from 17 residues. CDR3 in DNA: TGCGCCAGCAGCCAAGGCCCCAGGGGAGCGAACACCGGGGAGCTGTTTTTT. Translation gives CASSQGPRGANTGELFF.

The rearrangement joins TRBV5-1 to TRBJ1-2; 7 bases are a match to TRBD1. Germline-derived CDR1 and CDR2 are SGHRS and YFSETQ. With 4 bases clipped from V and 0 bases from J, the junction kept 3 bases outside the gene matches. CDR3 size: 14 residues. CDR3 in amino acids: CASSQGQTNYGYTF. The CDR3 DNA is TGCGCCAGCAGCCAGGGACAGACTAACTATGGCTACACCTTC. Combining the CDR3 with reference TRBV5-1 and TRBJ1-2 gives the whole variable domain KAGVTQTPRYLIKTRGQQVTLSCSPISGHRSVSWYQQTPGQGLQFLFEYFSETQRNKGNFPGRFSGRQFSNSRSEMNVSTLELGDSALYLCASSQGQTNYGYTFGSGTRLTVV.

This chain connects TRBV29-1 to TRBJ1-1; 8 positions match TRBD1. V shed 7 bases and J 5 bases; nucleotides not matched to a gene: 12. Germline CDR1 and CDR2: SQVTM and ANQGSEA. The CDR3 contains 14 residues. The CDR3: CSAIKTGAGTEAFF. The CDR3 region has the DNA TGCAGCGCTATCAAGACAGGGGCAGGGACTGAAGCTTTCTTT. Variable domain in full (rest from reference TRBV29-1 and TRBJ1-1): SAVISQKPSRDICQRGTSLTIQCQVDSQVTMMFWYRQQPGQSLTLIATANQGSEATYESGFVIDKFPISRPNLTFSTLTVSNMSPEDSSIYLCSAIKTGAGTEAFFGQGTRLTVV.

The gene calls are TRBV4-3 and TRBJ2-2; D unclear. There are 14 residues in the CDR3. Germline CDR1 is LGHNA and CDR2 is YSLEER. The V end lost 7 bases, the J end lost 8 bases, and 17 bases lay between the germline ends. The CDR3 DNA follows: TGCGCCAGCACCCAGTCGCCTCTTTTGGGGGAGCTGTTTTTT. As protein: CASTQSPLLGELFF.

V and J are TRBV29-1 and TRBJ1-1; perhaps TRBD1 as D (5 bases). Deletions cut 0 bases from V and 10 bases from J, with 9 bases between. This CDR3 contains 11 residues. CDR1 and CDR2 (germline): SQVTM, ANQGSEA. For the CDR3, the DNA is TGCAGCGTTGAAGAGGGCCAGGGAGCTTTCTTT. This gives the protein CSVEEGQGAFF.

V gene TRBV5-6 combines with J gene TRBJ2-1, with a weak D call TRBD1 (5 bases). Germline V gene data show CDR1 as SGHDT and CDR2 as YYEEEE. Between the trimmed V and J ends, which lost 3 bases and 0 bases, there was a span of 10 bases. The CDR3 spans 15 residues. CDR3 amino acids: CASSSQGVSYNEQFF. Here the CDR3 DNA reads TGTGCCAGCAGCTCTCAGGGTGTCTCCTACAATGAGCAGTTCTTC.

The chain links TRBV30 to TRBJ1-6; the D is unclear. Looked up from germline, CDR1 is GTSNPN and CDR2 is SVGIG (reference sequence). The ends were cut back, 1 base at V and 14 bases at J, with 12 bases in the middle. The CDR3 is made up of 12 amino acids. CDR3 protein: CAWSGPKPALHF. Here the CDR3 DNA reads TGTGCCTGGAGTGGCCCGAAACCGGCCCTCCACTTT.